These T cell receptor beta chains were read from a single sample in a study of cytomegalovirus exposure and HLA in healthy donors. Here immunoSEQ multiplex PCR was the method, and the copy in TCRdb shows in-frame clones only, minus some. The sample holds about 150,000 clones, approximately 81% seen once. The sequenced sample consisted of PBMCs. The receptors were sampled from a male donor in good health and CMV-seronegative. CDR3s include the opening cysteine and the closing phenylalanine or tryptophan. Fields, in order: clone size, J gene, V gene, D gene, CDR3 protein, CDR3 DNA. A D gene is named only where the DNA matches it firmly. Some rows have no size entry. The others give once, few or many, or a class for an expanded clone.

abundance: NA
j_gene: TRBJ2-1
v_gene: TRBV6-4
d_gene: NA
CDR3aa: CASSVDDSSYNEQFF
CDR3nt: TGTGCCAGCAGTGTAGACGACAGCTCCTACAATGAGCAGTTCTTC

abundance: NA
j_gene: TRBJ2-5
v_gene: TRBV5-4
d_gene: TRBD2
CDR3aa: CASSSGLAGEQETQYF
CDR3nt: TGTGCCAGCAGCTCAGGACTAGCGGGGGAACAAGAGACCCAGTACTTC

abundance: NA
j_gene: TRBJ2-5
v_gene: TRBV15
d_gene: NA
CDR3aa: CATSRAAGGQETQYF
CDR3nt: TGTGCCACCAGCAGAGCCGCCGGGGGCCAAGAGACCCAGTACTTC

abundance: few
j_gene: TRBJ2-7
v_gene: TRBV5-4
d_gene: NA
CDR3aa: CASSLNLDSGYEQYF
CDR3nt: TGTGCCAGCAGCTTGAACCTGGACAGCGGCTACGAGCAGTACTTC

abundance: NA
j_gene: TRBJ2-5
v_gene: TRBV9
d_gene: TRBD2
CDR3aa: CASSVSGVGETQYF
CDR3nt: TGTGCCAGCAGCGTTAGCGGGGTGGGGGAGACCCAGTACTTC

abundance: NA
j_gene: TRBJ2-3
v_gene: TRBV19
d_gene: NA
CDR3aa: CASSTGPGDTQYF
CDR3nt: TGTGCCAGTAGTACAGGCCCTGGAGATACGCAGTATTTT

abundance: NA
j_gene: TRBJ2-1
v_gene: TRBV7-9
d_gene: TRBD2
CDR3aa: CASSPRGRDNEQFF
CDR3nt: TGTGCCAGCAGCCCCCGTGGGAGGGACAATGAGCAGTTCTTC

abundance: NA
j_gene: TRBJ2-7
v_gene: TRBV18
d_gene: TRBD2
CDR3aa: CASSPKGRGDSREQYF
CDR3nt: TGTGCCAGCTCACCCAAGGGGCGGGGGGACTCAAGAGAGCAGTACTTC

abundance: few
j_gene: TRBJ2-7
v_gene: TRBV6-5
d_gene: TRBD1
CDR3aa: CASSYRTGDYEQYF
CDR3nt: TGTGCCAGCAGTTACAGGACAGGGGATTACGAGCAGTACTTC

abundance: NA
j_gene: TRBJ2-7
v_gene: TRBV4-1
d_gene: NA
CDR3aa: CASSHLPESYEQYF
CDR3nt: TGCGCCAGCAGCCACCTACCGGAGAGTTACGAGCAGTACTTC

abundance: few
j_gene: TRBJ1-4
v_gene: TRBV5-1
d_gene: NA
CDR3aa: CASRGGREKLFF
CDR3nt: TGCGCCAGCAGAGGAGGACGTGAAAAACTGTTTTTT

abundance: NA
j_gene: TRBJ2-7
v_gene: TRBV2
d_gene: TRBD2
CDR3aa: CASSGTSGMYEQYF
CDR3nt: TGTGCCAGCAGTGGGACTAGCGGGATGTACGAGCAGTACTTC

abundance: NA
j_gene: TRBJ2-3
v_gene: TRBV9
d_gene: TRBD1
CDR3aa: CASSAGTGVGYGTDTQYF
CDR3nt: TGTGCCAGCAGCGCCGGGACAGGGGTGGGTTACGGGACAGATACGCAGTATTTT

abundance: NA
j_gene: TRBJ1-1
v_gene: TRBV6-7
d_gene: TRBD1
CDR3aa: CASRPTRKQGVLPEAFF
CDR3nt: TGTGCCAGCAGACCGACAAGGAAACAGGGGGTTCTTCCTGAAGCTTTCTTT

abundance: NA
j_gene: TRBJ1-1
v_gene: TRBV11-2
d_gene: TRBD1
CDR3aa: CASSPRPPDRGGTEAFF
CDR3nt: TGTGCCAGCAGCCCCCGCCCGCCGGACAGGGGGGGCACTGAAGCTTTCTTT

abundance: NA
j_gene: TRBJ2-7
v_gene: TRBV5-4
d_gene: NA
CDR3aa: CASSARILSEQYF
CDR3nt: TGTGCCAGCAGCGCCCGAATTCTTAGTGAGCAGTACTTC

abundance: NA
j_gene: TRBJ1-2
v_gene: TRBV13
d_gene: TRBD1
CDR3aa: CASSLGGGQGVTYGYTF
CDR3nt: TGTGCCAGCAGCTTAGGCGGAGGACAGGGTGTTACCTATGGCTACACCTTC

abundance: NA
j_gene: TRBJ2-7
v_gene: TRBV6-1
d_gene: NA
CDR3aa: CASRRDTYEQYF
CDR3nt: TGTGCCAGCAGGAGGGACACCTACGAGCAGTACTTC

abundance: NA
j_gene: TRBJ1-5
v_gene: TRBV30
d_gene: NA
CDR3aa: CAWSVTLEQPQHF
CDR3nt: TGTGCCTGGAGTGTAACCCTCGAGCAGCCCCAGCATTTT

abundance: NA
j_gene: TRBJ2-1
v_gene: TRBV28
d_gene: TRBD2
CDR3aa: CASSRIAGGLYNEQFF
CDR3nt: TGTGCCAGCAGCCGCATAGCGGGAGGCCTGTACAATGAGCAGTTCTTC

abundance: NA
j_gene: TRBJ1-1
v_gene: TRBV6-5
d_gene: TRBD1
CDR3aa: CASSSDREAFF
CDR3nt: TGTGCCAGCAGTTCGGACAGGGAAGCTTTCTTT

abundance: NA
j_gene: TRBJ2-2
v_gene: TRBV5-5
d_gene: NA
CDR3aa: CASSHGRPAGELFF
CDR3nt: TGTGCCAGCAGCCACGGCAGGCCGGCCGGGGAGCTGTTTTTT

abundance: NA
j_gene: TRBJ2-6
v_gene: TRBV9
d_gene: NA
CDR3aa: CASSVTRVPGSGANVLTF
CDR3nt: TGTGCCAGCAGCGTAACGAGGGTCCCCGGCTCTGGGGCCAACGTCCTGACTTTC

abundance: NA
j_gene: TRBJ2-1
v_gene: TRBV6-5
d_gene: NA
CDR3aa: CASSYSGGSYNEQFF
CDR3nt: TGTGCCAGCAGTTACTCAGGAGGAAGCTACAATGAGCAGTTCTTC

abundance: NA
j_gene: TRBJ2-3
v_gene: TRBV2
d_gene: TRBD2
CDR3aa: CASSGASGRSDTQYF
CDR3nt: TGTGCCAGCAGTGGGGCTAGCGGGAGGTCAGATACGCAGTATTTT

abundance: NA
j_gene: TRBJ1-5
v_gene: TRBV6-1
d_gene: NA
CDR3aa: CASSRDISNQPQHF
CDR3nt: TGTGCCAGCAGTCGGGACATTAGCAATCAGCCCCAGCATTTT

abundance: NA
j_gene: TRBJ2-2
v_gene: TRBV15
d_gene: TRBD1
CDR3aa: CATSRGTGANTGELFF
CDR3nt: TGTGCCACCAGCAGGGGGACAGGGGCGAACACCGGGGAGCTGTTTTTT

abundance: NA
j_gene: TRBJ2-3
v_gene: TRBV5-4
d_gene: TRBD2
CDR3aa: CASSLGLAGGSRTDTQYF
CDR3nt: TGTGCCAGCAGCTTGGGACTAGCGGGAGGCTCGAGGACAGATACGCAGTATTTT

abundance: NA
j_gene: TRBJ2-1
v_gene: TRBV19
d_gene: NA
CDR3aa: CASSIPGSTNEQFF
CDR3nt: TGTGCCAGTAGTATACCAGGGTCCACAAATGAGCAGTTCTTC

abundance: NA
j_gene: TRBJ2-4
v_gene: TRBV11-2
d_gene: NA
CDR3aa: CATRASGRDIQYF
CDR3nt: TGTGCCACTCGTGCCTCGGGAAGGGACATTCAGTACTTC

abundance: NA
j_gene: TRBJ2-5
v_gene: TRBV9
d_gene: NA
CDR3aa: CASSVGTARGKETQYF
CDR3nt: TGTGCCAGCAGCGTAGGGACCGCGCGAGGGAAGGAGACCCAGTACTTC

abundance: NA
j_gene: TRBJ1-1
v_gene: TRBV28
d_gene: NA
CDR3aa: CASSLSQGDEAFF
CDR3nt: TGTGCCAGCAGTTTATCGCAGGGCGATGAAGCTTTCTTT

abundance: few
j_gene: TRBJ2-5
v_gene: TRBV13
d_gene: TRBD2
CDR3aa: CASSSIAGRGRYF
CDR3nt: TGTGCCAGCAGCTCCATAGCGGGACGGGGCCGGTACTTC

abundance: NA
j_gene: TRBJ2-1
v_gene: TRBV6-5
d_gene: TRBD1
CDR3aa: CASSYAGTGTHNEQFF
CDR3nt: TGTGCCAGCAGCTACGCCGGGACAGGGACCCACAATGAGCAGTTCTTC

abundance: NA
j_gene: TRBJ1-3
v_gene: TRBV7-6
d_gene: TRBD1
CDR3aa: CASSLSRGLRGNTIYF
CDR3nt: TGTGCCAGCAGCTTATCCAGGGGGCTTAGAGGAAACACCATATATTTT

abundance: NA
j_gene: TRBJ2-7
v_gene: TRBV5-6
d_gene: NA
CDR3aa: CASSFGGGFPYEQYF
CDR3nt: TGTGCCAGCAGCTTTGGGGGAGGCTTCCCCTACGAGCAGTACTTC

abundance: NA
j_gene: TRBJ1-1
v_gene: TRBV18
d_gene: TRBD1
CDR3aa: CASSLRPGQGAGTEAFF
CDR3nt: TGTGCCAGCTCACTTCGCCCGGGACAGGGGGCTGGAACTGAAGCTTTCTTT

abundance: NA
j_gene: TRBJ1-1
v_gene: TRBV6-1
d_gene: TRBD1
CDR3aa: CASSETRGRFTEAFF
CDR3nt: TGTGCCAGCAGTGAAACGAGGGGGCGGTTCACTGAAGCTTTCTTT

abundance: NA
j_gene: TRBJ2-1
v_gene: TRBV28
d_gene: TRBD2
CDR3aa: CASSFKRGSYNEQFF
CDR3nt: TGTGCCAGCAGTTTTAAGCGGGGCTCCTACAATGAGCAGTTCTTC

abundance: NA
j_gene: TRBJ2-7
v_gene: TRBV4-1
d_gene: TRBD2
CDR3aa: CASSQVFSGRIREQYF
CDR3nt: TGCGCCAGCAGCCAAGTTTTTAGCGGGAGAATACGCGAGCAGTACTTC

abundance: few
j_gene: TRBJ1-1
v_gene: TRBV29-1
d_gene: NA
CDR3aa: CSAKQGWLTEAFF
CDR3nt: TGCAGCGCCAAACAGGGTTGGCTGACTGAAGCTTTCTTT

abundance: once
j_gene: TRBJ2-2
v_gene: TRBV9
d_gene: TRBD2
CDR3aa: CASSVLAGSTGELFF
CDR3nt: TGTGCCAGCAGCGTACTAGCGGGAAGCACCGGGGAGCTGTTTTTT

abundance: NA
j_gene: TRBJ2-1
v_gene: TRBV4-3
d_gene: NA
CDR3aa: CASSQDTSRSEQFF
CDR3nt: TGCGCCAGCAGCCAAGACACTAGCAGGAGTGAGCAGTTCTTC

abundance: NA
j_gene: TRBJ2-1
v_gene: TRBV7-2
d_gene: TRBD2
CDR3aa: CASSLSSGTYNEQFF
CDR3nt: TGTGCCAGCAGCTTATCCAGCGGGACCTACAATGAGCAGTTCTTC

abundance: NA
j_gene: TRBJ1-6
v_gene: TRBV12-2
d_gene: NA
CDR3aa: CASRLNLSGYNSPLHF
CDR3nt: TGTGCAAGTCGCTTAAATTTAAGCGGGTATAATTCACCCCTCCACTTT